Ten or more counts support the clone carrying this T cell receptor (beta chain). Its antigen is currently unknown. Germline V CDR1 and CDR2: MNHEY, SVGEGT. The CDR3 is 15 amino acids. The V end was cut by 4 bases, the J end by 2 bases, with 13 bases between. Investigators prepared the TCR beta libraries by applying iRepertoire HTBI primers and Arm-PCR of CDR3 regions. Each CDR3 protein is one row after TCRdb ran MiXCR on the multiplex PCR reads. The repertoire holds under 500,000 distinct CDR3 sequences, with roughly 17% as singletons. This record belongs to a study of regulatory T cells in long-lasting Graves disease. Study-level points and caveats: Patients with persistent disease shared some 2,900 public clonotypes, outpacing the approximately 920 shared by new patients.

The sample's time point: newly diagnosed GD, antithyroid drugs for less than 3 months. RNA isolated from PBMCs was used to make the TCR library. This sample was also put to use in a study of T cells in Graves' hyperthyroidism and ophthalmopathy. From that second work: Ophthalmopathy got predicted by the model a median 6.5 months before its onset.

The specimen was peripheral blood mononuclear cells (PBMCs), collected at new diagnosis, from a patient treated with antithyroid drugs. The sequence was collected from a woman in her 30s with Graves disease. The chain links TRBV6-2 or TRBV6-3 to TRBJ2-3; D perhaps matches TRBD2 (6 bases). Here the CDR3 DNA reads TGTGCCAGCAGTTCCCGGCGGGGAAACACAGATACGCAGTATTTT. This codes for CASSSRRGNTDTQYF.